The following is a T cell receptor beta chain sequence with its context. Antigen specificity is unknown. This record comes from a study of neoadjuvant nivolumab and ipilimumab in lung cancer. Study-wide findings and caveats: TCR sequencing covered a small number of samples. Only two of four nivolumab-treated tumors gained richness and clonality by surgery. TCR richness and clonality were higher in tumors than adjacent uninvolved lung. Blood richness before therapy tracked richness in tumors resected after neoadjuvant therapy.

Repertoires were generated with immunoSEQ multiplex PCR, while TCRdb's copy carries only in-frame clones and drops some. This sample has about 6,000 clones; around 60% occur once, and the top ten carry approximately 15%. Germline V gene lookup returns CDR1 PRHDT and CDR2 FYEKMQ (reference sequence). Between the trimmed V and J ends, which lost 1 base and 5 bases, there was a span of 9 bases. The CDR3 consists of 15 residues. The TCR was taken from an adult with non-small cell lung cancer. The sample consisted of tumor tissue, taken after neoadjuvant nivolumab, alone or with ipilimumab, at or shortly before surgery. V is TRBV13 and J is TRBJ1-6; D gene uncertain. The CDR3 DNA follows: TGTGCCAGCAGCTTAGCCGCCTTGGATAATTCACCCCTCCACTTT. Translating gives CASSLAALDNSPLHF.